The 19 T cell receptor beta chains listed next were all sequenced from one sample in a study of cytotoxic CD8 clonotypes in ibrutinib-treated CLL. Assay used: immunoSEQ multiplex PCR; TCRdb lists only in-frame clones, some missing. The sample consists of 150,000 to 200,000 clones, over 75% of them appearing once. This material consisted of PBMCs, taken at disease progression, from a patient treated with ibrutinib. These receptor sequences come from a human donor with chronic lymphocytic leukemia.

The genes are TRBV19 and TRBJ2-7; D is tentatively TRBD1 or TRBD2 (5 bases each). CDR1 and CDR2 from the germline V gene are LNHDA and SQIVND (reference sequence). This CDR3 region has 14 residues. Trimming left V 3 bases short and J 2 bases short, with 11 bases between. The CDR3 DNA follows: TGTGCCAGTAGTATTAGCCAGGGACCCTACGAGCAGTACTTC. Translation: CASSISQGPYEQYF.

This clone was observed a handful of times. V is TRBV6-1 and J is TRBJ1-2; D not resolved. CDR1 MNHNS and CDR2 SASEGT come from the germline V gene. The V gene lost 1 base and the J gene lost 4 bases, with 13 bases spanning the gap. The length of the CDR3 is 15 residues. DNA for the CDR3: TGTGCCAGCAGTGAAGTACGGACGACTATCTATGGCTACACCTTC. Translation gives CASSEVRTTIYGYTF.

The chain employs TRBV7-2 and TRBJ2-7, with 10 bases lining up with TRBD1. The CDR3 length is 17 residues. The V and J ends lost 5 bases and 2 bases, in that order; junction bases with no gene match: 12. The germline CDR1 and CDR2 sequences are SGHTA and FQGNSA. For the CDR3, the DNA is TGTGCCAGCAGCATCCCGGGACAGGGGATCGGACCCTACGAGCAGTACTTC. Translated, it gives CASSIPGQGIGPYEQYF.

V and J are TRBV7-9 and TRBJ2-1; unclear D gene. Deletions cut 2 bases from V and 7 bases from J, with 15 bases between. This CDR3 comprises 15 residues. Germline V gene data show CDR1 as SEHNR and CDR2 as FQNEAQ (reference sequence). CDR3 sequence: CASSLIGSLTNEQFF. The CDR3, as DNA: TGTGCCAGCAGCTTAATTGGGTCTCTCACTAATGAGCAGTTCTTC.

The CDR3 sequence is CASSLKGEGYGYTF. The CDR3 nucleotides are TGTGCCAGCAGCTTAAAGGGGGAAGGCTATGGCTACACCTTC. The V gene is TRBV7-3, the J gene TRBJ1-2, with D possibly TRBD1 on 6 matching bases. Germline loops: CDR1 SGHTA, CDR2 FQGTGA. Trimming took 1 base from V and 4 from J, leaving 10 bases between them. The CDR3 runs 14 residues. The full variable domain, rest sourced from reference TRBV7-3 and TRBJ1-2, is GAGVSQTPSNKVTEKGKYVELRCDPISGHTALYWYRQSLGQGPEFLIYFQGTGAADDSGLPNDRFFAVRPEGSVSTLKIQRTERGDSAVYLCASSLKGEGYGYTFGSGTRLTVV.

The chain links TRBV6-6 to TRBJ2-3; D may match TRBD1 or TRBD2 (6 bases each). The V end lost 7 bases, the J end lost 3 bases, and 14 bases lay between the germline ends. Germline CDR1 MNHNY, CDR2 SVGAGI (reference sequence). The CDR3 consists of 14 residues. The CDR3 region is CASTGASLTDTQYF. Written as DNA, the CDR3 is TGTGCCAGCACGGGGGCCTCTTTGACAGATACGCAGTATTTT.

The gene calls are TRBV7-2 and TRBJ1-1; the D gene is possibly TRBD1 (5 bases). CDR1 is SGHTA and CDR2 is FQGNSA in the germline V gene. Trimming took off 5 bases at V and 3 bases at J, with 10 bases between the two ends. The length of the CDR3 is 13 residues. This chain's CDR3 is CASSIRDYTEAFF. CDR3 bases: TGTGCCAGCAGCATCAGGGACTACACTGAAGCTTTCTTT. The full variable domain, with the rest looked up from reference TRBV7-2 and TRBJ1-1, is GAGVSQSPSNKVTEKGKDVELRCDPISGHTALYWYRQSLGQGLEFLIYFQGNSAPDKSGLPSDRFSAERTGGSVSTLTIQRTQQEDSAVYLCASSIRDYTEAFFGQGTRLTVV.

The chain has TRBV7-9 and TRBJ2-3, with 7 positions matching TRBD2. V lost 6 bases to trimming and J lost 4 bases; unmatched junction nucleotides: 13. This CDR3 has 16 residues. Per germline, CDR1 SEHNR and CDR2 FQNEAQ (reference sequence). CDR3 sequence: CASRGKGAGLPDTQYF. DNA for the CDR3: TGTGCCAGCAGGGGAAAAGGAGCGGGACTACCAGATACGCAGTATTTT.

The V gene is TRBV27, the J gene TRBJ1-5, with D tentatively TRBD1 (5 bases). The CDR3 length is 15 residues. Germline CDR1 MNHEY, CDR2 SMNVEV (reference sequence). V was shortened by 2 bases and J by 5 bases, with 13 bases between the two germline ends. CDR3 sequence reads: CASSLRGVSYQPQHF. CDR3 DNA sequence: TGTGCCAGCAGTTTAAGAGGGGTTTCGTATCAGCCCCAGCATTTT.

The chain couples TRBV27 to TRBJ2-2; 8 bases align to TRBD1. V gave up 6 bases and J gave up 6 bases; unmatched junction bases: 6. This CDR3 contains 14 residues. CDR1 MNHEY and CDR2 SMNVEV come from the germline V gene (reference sequence). The DNA for the CDR3 is TGTGCCAGCAGAACAGGGGGTGGATCCGGGGAGCTGTTTTTT. This translates into CASRTGGGSGELFF.

The chain combines TRBV5-3 with TRBJ2-6; no reliable D call. TRBV5-3 is treated as an ORF (open reading frame) with a function not yet certain. V shed 2 bases and J shed 5 bases, with 8 bases lying between them. The CDR3 is 14 residues long. The CDR3 loop is CARSLRFWANVLTF. The CDR3 DNA reads as TGTGCCAGAAGCTTAAGATTCTGGGCCAACGTCCTGACTTTC.

The V call is TRBV11-3, the J call TRBJ2-5, with D possibly TRBD2 on 6 matching bases. The CDR3 has 14 residues. Germline V gives CDR1 SGHNT, CDR2 YENEEA. Trimming took 5 bases from V and 4 from J, leaving 14 bases between them. The DNA for the CDR3 is TGTGCCAGCAGCCCCGGGGGACCCCCAGAGACCCAGTACTTC. Amino acid sequence: CASSPGGPPETQYF.

The chain uses TRBV5-4 and TRBJ2-3, with D unclear. CDR3 length: 12 amino acids. The V gene lost 5 bases and the J gene lost 4 bases, with 8 bases spanning the gap. Germline V CDR1 and CDR2: SGHNT, YYREEE (reference sequence). DNA for the CDR3: TGTGCCAGCAGGGCCCCGGCAGATACGCAGTATTTT. Protein: CASRAPADTQYF.

Worth noting for this clone: Distinct nucleotide sequences in the sample also encode this CDR3. The chain couples TRBV10-3 to TRBJ1-1; 7 bases fit TRBD1. With V trimmed by 3 bases and J by 5 bases, 3 bases remained unmatched. CDR1 and CDR2 from the germline V gene are ENHRY and SYGVKD. This CDR3 has 13 residues. The DNA for the CDR3 is TGTGCCATCAGTGAAACAGGGGATACTGAAGCTTTCTTT. This codes for CAISETGDTEAFF.

The chain links TRBV28 to TRBJ2-5, with D unclear. This CDR3 is 11 amino acids long. Trimming took 5 bases from V and 7 from J, leaving 8 bases between them. Looked up from germline, CDR1 is MDHEN and CDR2 is SYDVKM. CDR3 sequence: CASSGELTQYF. The CDR3 bases are TGTGCCAGCAGTGGGGAACTGACCCAGTACTTC.

This clone was detected only once. The chain couples TRBV19 to TRBJ1-3; D unclear. CDR1 LNHDA and CDR2 SQIVND come from the germline V gene (reference sequence). Trimming removed 6 bases at V and 4 bases at J, with 10 bases between. The CDR3 has 13 amino acids. The CDR3, as DNA: TGTGCCAGTAGACAGAGAACCGGAAACACCATATATTTT. It encodes CASRQRTGNTIYF.

Here the CDR3 DNA reads TGTGCTAGTGGTTTGGTACTTTACGAGCAGTACTTC. Its protein product is CASGLVLYEQYF. V usage is TRBV12-5 and J usage is TRBJ2-7; no clear D. This CDR3 is built from 12 residues. The V gene's germline CDR1 is LGHNT and CDR2 FRNRAP. V was pared by 0 bases and J by 4 bases, with 4 bases between.

V and J are TRBV5-1 and TRBJ2-3; no firm D call. The CDR3 loop spans 16 amino acids. Trimming took 2 bases from V and 2 from J, leaving 15 bases between them. Germline V gives CDR1 SGHRS, CDR2 YFSETQ. CDR3 in amino acids: CASSFYGPSYTDTQYF. The CDR3 DNA follows: TGCGCCAGCAGCTTTTACGGCCCCTCTTACACAGATACGCAGTATTTT. Combining the CDR3 with reference TRBV5-1 and TRBJ2-3 gives the whole variable domain KAGVTQTPRYLIKTRGQQVTLSCSPISGHRSVSWYQQTPGQGLQFLFEYFSETQRNKGNFPGRFSGRQFSNSRSEMNVSTLELGDSALYLCASSFYGPSYTDTQYFGPGTRLTVL.

V and J are TRBV19 and TRBJ1-2; the match to TRBD1 covers 7 bases. The CDR3 contains 16 residues. Germline assignment: CDR1 LNHDA and CDR2 SQIVND (reference sequence). Losses at the gene ends were 0 bases for V and 4 bases for J; bases not matched to a gene: 8. The DNA for the CDR3 is TGTGCCAGTAGTATAGATCCCCGGACAGGAACCTATGGCTACACCTTC. This gives the protein CASSIDPRTGTYGYTF.